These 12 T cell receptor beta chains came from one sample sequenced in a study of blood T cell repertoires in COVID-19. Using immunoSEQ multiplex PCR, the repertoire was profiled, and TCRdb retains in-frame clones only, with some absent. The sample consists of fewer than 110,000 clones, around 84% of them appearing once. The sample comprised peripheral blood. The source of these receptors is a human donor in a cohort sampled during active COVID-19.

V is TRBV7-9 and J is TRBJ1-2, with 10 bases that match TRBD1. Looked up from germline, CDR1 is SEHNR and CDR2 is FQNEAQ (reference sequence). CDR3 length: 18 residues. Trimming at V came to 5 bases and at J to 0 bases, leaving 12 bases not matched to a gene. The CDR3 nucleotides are TGTGCCAGCAGCGATCCCAGACAGGGGGCCAGGGCTAACTATGGCTACACCTTC. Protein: CASSDPRQGARANYGYTF.

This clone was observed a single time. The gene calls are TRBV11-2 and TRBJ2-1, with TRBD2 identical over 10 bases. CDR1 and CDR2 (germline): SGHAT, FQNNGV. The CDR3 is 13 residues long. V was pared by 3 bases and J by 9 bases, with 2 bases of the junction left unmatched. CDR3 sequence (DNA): TGTGCCAGCAGCTTGAGCGGGGGGGTTGAGCAGTTCTTC. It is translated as CASSLSGGVEQFF. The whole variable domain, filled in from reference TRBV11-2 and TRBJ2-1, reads EAGVAQSPRYKIIEKRQSVAFWCNPISGHATLYWYQQILGQGPKLLIQFQNNGVVDDSQLPKDRFSAERLKGVDSTLKIQPAKLEDSAVYLCASSLSGGVEQFFGPGTRLTVL.

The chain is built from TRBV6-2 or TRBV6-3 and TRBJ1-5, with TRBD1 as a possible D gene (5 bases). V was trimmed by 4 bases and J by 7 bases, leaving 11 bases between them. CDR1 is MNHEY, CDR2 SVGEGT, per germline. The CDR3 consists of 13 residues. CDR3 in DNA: TGTGCCAGCAGTTGGGGGGGGAGGCAGCCCCAGCATTTT. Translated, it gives CASSWGGRQPQHF.

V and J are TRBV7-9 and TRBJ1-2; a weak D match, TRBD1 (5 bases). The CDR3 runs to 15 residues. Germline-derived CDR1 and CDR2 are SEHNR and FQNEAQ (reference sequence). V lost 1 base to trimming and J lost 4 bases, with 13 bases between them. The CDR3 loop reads CASSLEGGATYGYTF. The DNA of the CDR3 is TGTGCCAGCAGCTTAGAGGGAGGGGCCACCTATGGCTACACCTTC.

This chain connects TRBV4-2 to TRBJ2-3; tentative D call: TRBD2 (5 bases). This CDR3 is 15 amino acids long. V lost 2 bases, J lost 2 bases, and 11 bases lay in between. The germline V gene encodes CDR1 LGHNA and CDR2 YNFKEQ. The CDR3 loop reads CASSQIDGDTDTQYF. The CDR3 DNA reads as TGTGCCAGCAGCCAAATCGACGGGGACACAGATACGCAGTATTTT.

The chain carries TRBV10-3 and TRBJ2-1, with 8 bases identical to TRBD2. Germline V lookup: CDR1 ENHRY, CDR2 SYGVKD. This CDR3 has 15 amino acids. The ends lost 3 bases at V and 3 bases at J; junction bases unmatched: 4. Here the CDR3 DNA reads TGTGCCATCAGTGACTCGGGGGGGAGCTACAATGAGCAGTTCTTC. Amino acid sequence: CAISDSGGSYNEQFF.

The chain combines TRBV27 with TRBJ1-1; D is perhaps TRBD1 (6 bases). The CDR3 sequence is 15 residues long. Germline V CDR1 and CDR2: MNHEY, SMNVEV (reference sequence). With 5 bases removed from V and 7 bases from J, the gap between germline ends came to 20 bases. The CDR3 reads CASSAMGALINEAFF. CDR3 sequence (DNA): TGTGCCAGCAGTGCAATGGGGGCGCTTATTAATGAAGCTTTCTTT.

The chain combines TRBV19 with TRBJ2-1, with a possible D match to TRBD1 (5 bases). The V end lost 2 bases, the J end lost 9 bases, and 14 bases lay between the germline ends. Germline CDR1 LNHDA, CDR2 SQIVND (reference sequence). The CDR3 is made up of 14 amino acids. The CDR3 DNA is TGTGCCAGTAGTATACAGCAAAGGGGTGGTGAGCAGTTCTTC. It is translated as CASSIQQRGGEQFF.

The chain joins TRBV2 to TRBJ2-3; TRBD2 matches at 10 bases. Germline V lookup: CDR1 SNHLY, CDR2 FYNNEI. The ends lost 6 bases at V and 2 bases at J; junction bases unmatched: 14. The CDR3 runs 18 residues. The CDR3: CASRVVRASGGPTDTQYF. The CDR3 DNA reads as TGTGCCAGCAGGGTGGTTCGGGCTAGCGGGGGCCCCACAGATACGCAGTATTTT.

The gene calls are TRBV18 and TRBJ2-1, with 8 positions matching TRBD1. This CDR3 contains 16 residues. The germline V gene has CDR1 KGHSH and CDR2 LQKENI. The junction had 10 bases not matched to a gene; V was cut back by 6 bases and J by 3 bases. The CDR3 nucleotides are TGTGCCAGCTCTCCTACCGCCAGGGGGCTCTACAATGAGCAGTTCTTC. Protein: CASSPTARGLYNEQFF.

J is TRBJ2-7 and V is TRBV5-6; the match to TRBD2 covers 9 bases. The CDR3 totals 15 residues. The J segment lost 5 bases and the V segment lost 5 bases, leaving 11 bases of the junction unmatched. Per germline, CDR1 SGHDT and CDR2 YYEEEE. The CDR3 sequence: CASSPPGAGGDEQYF. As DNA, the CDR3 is TGTGCCAGCAGTCCTCCAGGGGCGGGAGGGGACGAGCAGTACTTC.

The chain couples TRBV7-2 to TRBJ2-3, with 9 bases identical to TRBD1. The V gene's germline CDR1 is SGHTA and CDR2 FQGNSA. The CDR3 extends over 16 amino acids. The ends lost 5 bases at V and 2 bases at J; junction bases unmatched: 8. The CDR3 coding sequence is TGTGCCAGCAGCCAAAACAGGGGGCGCGTCACAGATACGCAGTATTTT. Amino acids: CASSQNRGRVTDTQYF.